Presented here are 17 T cell receptor beta chains from one specimen sequenced in a study of beta chain features in type 1 diabetes. The whole isolated RNA underwent reverse transcription, so sequencing captured expressed TCRB transcripts. TCRdb's copy holds only in-frame clones and misses some; the assay was immunoSEQ multiplex PCR. The sample lists approximately 400,000 clones; around 15% were seen once. The sample was naive CD4+ T cells from blood. The receptors derive from a woman aged 18-35 years in good health.

In this sample, this clone turned up a few times. The chain has TRBV9 and TRBJ2-3, with a possible D match to TRBD2 (6 bases). Germline V gene data show CDR1 as SGDLS and CDR2 as YYNGEE. The CDR3 is made up of 16 amino acids. The V end was cut by 2 bases, the J end by 1 base, with 14 bases between. The CDR3 is CASSVRGLRGTDTQYF. In DNA form, the CDR3 reads TGTGCCAGCAGCGTGCGGGGACTCCGGGGCACAGATACGCAGTATTTT.

This clone was counted only a few times. The genes are TRBV30 and TRBJ2-3; 7 positions match TRBD2. This CDR3 region has 15 residues. CDR1 and CDR2 from the germline V gene are GTSNPN and SVGIG (reference sequence). V dropped 2 bases and J dropped 0; count of bases not matched to a gene: 5. The CDR3 here is CAWSTAGPSTDTQYF. CDR3 sequence (DNA): TGTGCCTGGAGTACAGCGGGACCCAGCACAGATACGCAGTATTTT.

V gene TRBV7-3 combines with J gene TRBJ2-7; TRBD2 matches at 10 bases. The germline gives CDR1 SGHTA, CDR2 FQGTGA. Trimming at V came to 5 bases and at J to 6 bases, leaving 10 bases not matched to a gene. The CDR3 totals 15 residues. The CDR3 loop is CASSPVLAGEGEQYF. The CDR3 coding sequence is TGTGCCAGCAGCCCCGTTCTAGCGGGAGAGGGCGAGCAGTACTTC.

On this clone: Other DNA sequences in this sample translate to the same CDR3. The chain recombines TRBV5-1 with TRBJ1-5; unclear D gene. The ends were cut back, 0 bases at V and 3 bases at J, with 4 bases in the middle. The CDR3 runs 13 residues. In germline, CDR1 is SGHRS, CDR2 YFSETQ. The CDR3 loop is CASSLAVNQPQHF. In DNA, the CDR3 is TGCGCCAGCAGCTTGGCAGTCAATCAGCCCCAGCATTTT.

This clone was seen a handful of times. The DNA is left out, because the CDR3 cannot be placed on it with certainty; the CDR3 is given as TCRdb lists it. The rearrangement joins TRBV28 to TRBJ2-1; the table assigns TRBD2, which was not confirmed against the DNA. Germline values: CDR1 MDHEN, CDR2 SYDVKM. The CDR3 totals 13 residues, both ends included. CDR3 amino acids: CASSSDFGNEQFF.

This clone was seen more than once but under ten times. The chain has TRBV7-2 and TRBJ1-5; no firm D call. The CDR3 is made up of 15 amino acids. The ends were cut back, 1 base at V and 3 bases at J, with 10 bases in the middle. Germline V lookup: CDR1 SGHTA, CDR2 FQGNSA. The CDR3 DNA sequence: TGTGCCAGCAGCTTAGATGGCGGATTCAATCAGCCCCAGCATTTT. It specifies CASSLDGGFNQPQHF.

The chain uses TRBV5-1 and TRBJ2-1; D ambiguous. With 0 bases removed from V and 6 bases from J, the gap between germline ends came to 10 bases. The CDR3 totals 14 residues. Per germline, CDR1 SGHRS and CDR2 YFSETQ. CDR3 residues: CASSLARPPNEQFF. The CDR3 bases are TGCGCCAGCAGCTTGGCCAGGCCTCCCAATGAGCAGTTCTTC.

This clone occurred a few times. The V and J genes are TRBV4-3 and TRBJ1-1; no reliable D call. Trimming shortened V by 3 bases and J by 0 bases, and 11 bases separated the two germline ends. The CDR3 runs to 15 residues. Germline V CDR1 and CDR2: LGHNA, YSLEER. In DNA form, the CDR3 reads TGCGCCAGCAGCCATCAGATACAGTTGAACACTGAAGCTTTCTTT. Protein product: CASSHQIQLNTEAFF.

This clone was found a few times. The V and J genes are TRBV11-3 and TRBJ2-1; D ambiguous. The CDR3 extends over 13 amino acids. Between the trimmed V and J ends, which lost 5 bases and 7 bases, there was a span of 12 bases. CDR1 and CDR2 from the germline V gene are SGHNT and YENEEA. CDR3 DNA sequence: TGTGCCAGCAGCCTAGTGGCTAGTAATGAGCAGTTCTTC. This sequence encodes CASSLVASNEQFF.

This chain links TRBV29-1 with TRBJ2-1; D may be TRBD2 (5 bases). Trimming removed 7 bases at V and 9 bases at J, with 28 bases between. CDR1 is SQVTM, CDR2 ANQGSEA, per germline. CDR3 length: 16 residues. The CDR3 nucleotides are TGCAGCGCCCACCTGACCCCCTGGAGGTTACGAGGTGAGCAGTTCTTC. Amino acid sequence: CSAHLTPWRLRGEQFF.

This clone was seen only a few times. The gene calls are TRBV29-1 and TRBJ2-1, with TRBD2 matching 10 bases. V lost 7 bases and J lost 2; bases outside the gene matches: 5. The CDR3 spans 14 residues. Germline lookup yields CDR1 SQVTM and CDR2 ANQGSEA. The DNA of the CDR3 is TGCAGCGCCGGACTAGCGGCTACCTACAATGAGCAGTTCTTC. It is translated as CSAGLAATYNEQFF.

The J gene is TRBJ1-1, the V gene TRBV20-1; the D is unclear. In germline, CDR1 is DFQATT, CDR2 SNEGSKA (reference sequence). The CDR3 loop spans 11 amino acids. The DNA for the CDR3 is TGCAGCGGAGCCTGGAACACTGAAGCTTTCTTT. Translated, it gives CSGAWNTEAFF.

There are a few counts of this clone. The chain employs TRBV9 and TRBJ2-1, with 12 bases matching TRBD2. CDR1 and CDR2 (germline): SGDLS, YYNGEE. The CDR3 totals 15 residues. V lost 4 bases, J lost 3 bases, and 2 bases stayed unmatched. This CDR3 is CASSPGLAGYNEQFF. CDR3 nucleotides: TGTGCCAGCAGCCCGGGACTAGCGGGCTACAATGAGCAGTTCTTC.

The V gene is TRBV7-9, the J gene TRBJ2-7; D remains ambiguous. The V end lost 6 bases, the J end lost 2 bases, and 11 bases lay between the germline ends. Germline lookup yields CDR1 SEHNR and CDR2 FQNEAQ (reference sequence). The CDR3 contains 13 residues. The CDR3 sequence: CASSPHRPYEQYF. CDR3 DNA: TGTGCCAGCAGTCCTCACAGACCCTACGAGCAGTACTTC.

This clone was seen a handful of times. The V gene is TRBV4-3, the J gene TRBJ1-2, with 12 positions matching TRBD1. The CDR3 totals 14 residues. The trim removed 4 bases at V and 6 bases at J, leaving 3 bases unmatched. Germline loops: CDR1 LGHNA, CDR2 YSLEER. CDR3 region: CASSLRDRGHGYTF. CDR3 DNA: TGCGCCAGCAGCCTGCGGGACAGGGGGCATGGCTACACCTTC.

In this sample, this clone turned up a few times. The chain uses TRBV30 and TRBJ2-6; D gene uncertain. The germline V gene encodes CDR1 GTSNPN and CDR2 SVGIG (reference sequence). The germline V and J ends were trimmed by 0 bases and 0 bases, with 12 bases remaining between them. The CDR3 spans 17 residues. CDR3 sequence (DNA): TGTGCCTGGAGTGTAAGGAGATGGAGCTCTGGGGCCAACGTCCTGACTTTC. Amino acid sequence: CAWSVRRWSSGANVLTF.

This clone was recorded a few times. The chain links TRBV7-9 to TRBJ2-6, with a weak D call TRBD1 (6 bases). V gave up 5 bases and J gave up 2 bases, with 16 bases separating them. Per germline, CDR1 SEHNR and CDR2 FQNEAQ (reference sequence). The CDR3 loop spans 17 amino acids. The CDR3, as DNA: TGTGCCAGCAGCCCCCGGGACACCTTCGCTGGGGCCAACGTCCTGACTTTC. This encodes CASSPRDTFAGANVLTF.